These T cell receptor beta chains were read from a single sample in a study. TCRdb re-analysed the 5' RACE reads in MiXCR, keeping a single row per CDR3 protein. The data show more than 5,000 distinct CDR3 sequences, more than 50% seen once. The specimen sequenced was memory CD4+ T cells sorted from blood. These receptors were taken from a female donor with breast cancer. CDR3s include the opening cysteine and the closing phenylalanine or tryptophan. Fields, in order: J gene, V gene, D gene, clone size, CDR3 DNA, CDR3 protein. D genes are given only for firm matches. Clone sizes are given selectively: once, few, many, or a class where the clone is expanded.

j_gene: TRBJ1-2; v_gene: TRBV3-1; d_gene: NA; abundance: NA; CDR3nt: TGTGCCAGTTATTTCAGGGGACAAGGGGGCTACACCTTC; CDR3aa: CASYFRGQGGYTF
j_gene: TRBJ2-1; v_gene: TRBV21-1; d_gene: NA; abundance: NA; CDR3nt: TGTGCCAGCATTAGGACTAGCGGGAGGGCCTACAATGAGCAGTTCTTC; CDR3aa: CASIRTSGRAYNEQFF
j_gene: TRBJ1-3; v_gene: TRBV6-1; d_gene: TRBD1; abundance: NA; CDR3nt: TGTGCCAGTGCGAGGACAGGGGCTCCAATATCCTCTGGAAACACCATATATTTT; CDR3aa: CASARTGAPISSGNTIYF
j_gene: TRBJ2-7; v_gene: TRBV12-3/TRBV12-4; d_gene: TRBD1; abundance: NA; CDR3nt: TGTGCCAGCAGTTTAGGACAGGGAAACGAGCAGTACTTC; CDR3aa: CASSLGQGNEQYF
j_gene: TRBJ2-7; v_gene: TRBV5-1; d_gene: TRBD2; abundance: few; CDR3nt: TGCGCCAGCAGCACCATAGCGGGAGGCTACGAGCAGTACTTC; CDR3aa: CASSTIAGGYEQYF
j_gene: TRBJ1-2; v_gene: TRBV6-5; d_gene: TRBD1; abundance: few; CDR3nt: TGTGCCAGCAGTCCCGCCCCGGACAGGGTGCGAGGCTACACCTTC; CDR3aa: CASSPAPDRVRGYTF
j_gene: TRBJ2-7; v_gene: TRBV7-8; d_gene: NA; abundance: NA; CDR3nt: TGTGCCAGCAGCTTAGCCGGCGGGACACCTGGCGAGCAGTACTTC; CDR3aa: CASSLAGGTPGEQYF
j_gene: TRBJ2-3; v_gene: TRBV5-4; d_gene: NA; abundance: NA; CDR3nt: TGTGCCAGCAGCTTCGACACAGATACGCAGTATTTT; CDR3aa: CASSFDTDTQYF
j_gene: TRBJ1-1; v_gene: TRBV29-1; d_gene: TRBD1; abundance: NA; CDR3nt: TGCAGCGGGGGACAGGGGAACACTGAAGCTTTCTTT; CDR3aa: CSGGQGNTEAFF
j_gene: TRBJ2-6; v_gene: TRBV7-3; d_gene: NA; abundance: once; CDR3nt: TGTGCCAGCAGCTTAGGCCTCTCTAGGGCCAACGTCCTGACTTTC; CDR3aa: CASSLGLSRANVLTF
j_gene: TRBJ1-1; v_gene: TRBV3-1; d_gene: NA; abundance: NA; CDR3nt: TGTGCCAGCAGCTTCCGGGACATTAACACTGAAGCTTTCTTT; CDR3aa: CASSFRDINTEAFF
j_gene: TRBJ2-1; v_gene: TRBV9; d_gene: NA; abundance: NA; CDR3nt: TGTGCCAGCAGCCCCCAGGTGGACGACCAGCAGTTCTTC; CDR3aa: CASSPQVDDQQFF
j_gene: TRBJ2-7; v_gene: TRBV3-1; d_gene: TRBD1; abundance: few; CDR3nt: TGTGCCAGCAGCACCCGACAGGGCTCCTACGAGCAGTACTTC; CDR3aa: CASSTRQGSYEQYF
j_gene: TRBJ2-1; v_gene: TRBV3-1; d_gene: TRBD2; abundance: NA; CDR3nt: TGTGCCAGCAGGGACCCCGCGGGAGTGGAGTTCTTC; CDR3aa: CASRDPAGVEFF
j_gene: TRBJ2-2; v_gene: TRBV12-3/TRBV12-4; d_gene: TRBD2; abundance: NA; CDR3nt: TGTGCCAGCAGCCCGACTAGCGGGGGACTCACCGGGGAGCTGTTTTTT; CDR3aa: CASSPTSGGLTGELFF
j_gene: TRBJ1-2; v_gene: TRBV24-1; d_gene: NA; abundance: NA; CDR3nt: TGTGCCACCAGTGACTACGACACAAACTATGGCTACACCTTC; CDR3aa: CATSDYDTNYGYTF
j_gene: TRBJ2-3; v_gene: TRBV20-1; d_gene: NA; abundance: NA; CDR3nt: TGCAGTGCTAGAGAGTCAACAGATACGCAGTATTTT; CDR3aa: CSARESTDTQYF
j_gene: TRBJ1-2; v_gene: TRBV5-1; d_gene: TRBD1; abundance: NA; CDR3nt: TGCGCCAGCAGCTCCGGGACAGGGGGCGCTCGGAATGGCTACACCTTC; CDR3aa: CASSSGTGGARNGYTF
j_gene: TRBJ2-3; v_gene: TRBV4-1; d_gene: NA; abundance: few; CDR3nt: TGCGCCAGCAGCCAGCCGACAGGACGACGCACAGATACGCAGTATTTT; CDR3aa: CASSQPTGRRTDTQYF
j_gene: TRBJ1-1; v_gene: TRBV4-2; d_gene: NA; abundance: few; CDR3nt: TGTGCCAGCAGCTTTTCCCTCCAGGGCGACACTGAAGCTTTCTTT; CDR3aa: CASSFSLQGDTEAFF
j_gene: TRBJ2-6; v_gene: TRBV5-1; d_gene: NA; abundance: NA; CDR3nt: TGCGCCTGCAGCTATGGGCTCCTCTCTGGGGCCAACGTCCTGACTTTC; CDR3aa: CACSYGLLSGANVLTF
j_gene: TRBJ1-6; v_gene: TRBV7-9; d_gene: NA; abundance: few; CDR3nt: TGTGCCAGCAGCCTTGATAATTCACCCCTCCACTTT; CDR3aa: CASSLDNSPLHF
j_gene: TRBJ2-7; v_gene: TRBV10-3; d_gene: TRBD1; abundance: NA; CDR3nt: TGTGCCATCAGTGAGCTGACAGGGGGGGCCTACGAGCAGTACTTC; CDR3aa: CAISELTGGAYEQYF
j_gene: TRBJ1-5; v_gene: TRBV12-3/TRBV12-4; d_gene: NA; abundance: NA; CDR3nt: TGTGCCAGCAGTTTGTACGGAGATCAGCCCCAGCATTTT; CDR3aa: CASSLYGDQPQHF
j_gene: TRBJ1-2; v_gene: TRBV7-2; d_gene: NA; abundance: NA; CDR3nt: TGTGCCAGCAGCCCCGATCCGGACGGATACTATGGCTACACCTTC; CDR3aa: CASSPDPDGYYGYTF
j_gene: TRBJ2-5; v_gene: TRBV20-1; d_gene: TRBD2; abundance: NA; CDR3nt: TGCAGTGCTAGAAGTCCCGGGACTAGTGCGGGAGAGACCCAGTACTTC; CDR3aa: CSARSPGTSAGETQYF
j_gene: TRBJ2-3; v_gene: TRBV20-1; d_gene: NA; abundance: few; CDR3nt: TGCAGTGCCACGACACGCCCTCAGTATAGCACAGATACGCAGTATTTT; CDR3aa: CSATTRPQYSTDTQYF
j_gene: TRBJ1-5; v_gene: TRBV6-1; d_gene: NA; abundance: few; CDR3nt: TGTGCCAGCAGTGAATCAAACAATCAGCCCCAGCATTTT; CDR3aa: CASSESNNQPQHF